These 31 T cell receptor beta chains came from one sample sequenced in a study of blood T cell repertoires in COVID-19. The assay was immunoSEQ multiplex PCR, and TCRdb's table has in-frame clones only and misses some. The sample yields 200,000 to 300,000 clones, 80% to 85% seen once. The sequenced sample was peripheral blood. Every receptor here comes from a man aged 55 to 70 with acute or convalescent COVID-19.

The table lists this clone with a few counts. The CDR3 reads CASSPSTTFYNEQFF. CDR3 nucleotide sequence: TGTGCCAGCAGCCCCTCGACTACCTTCTACAATGAGCAGTTCTTC. The gene calls are TRBV7-3 and TRBJ2-1, with D possibly matching TRBD2 (5 bases). Germline lookup yields CDR1 SGHTA and CDR2 FQGTGA. The V end lost 5 bases, the J end lost 3 bases, and 14 bases lay between the germline ends. The CDR3 covers 15 residues. Based on the CDR3 plus reference TRBV7-3 and TRBJ2-1, the full variable domain is GAGVSQTPSNKVTEKGKYVELRCDPISGHTALYWYRQSLGQGPEFLIYFQGTGAADDSGLPNDRFFAVRPEGSVSTLKIQRTERGDSAVYLCASSPSTTFYNEQFFGPGTRLTVL.

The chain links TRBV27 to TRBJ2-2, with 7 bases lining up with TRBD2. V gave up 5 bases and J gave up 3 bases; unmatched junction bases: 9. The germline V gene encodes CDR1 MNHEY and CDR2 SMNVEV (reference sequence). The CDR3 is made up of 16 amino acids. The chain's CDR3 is CASSNSLAEYTGELFF. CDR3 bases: TGTGCCAGCAGTAACTCCCTAGCGGAGTACACCGGGGAGCTGTTTTTT.

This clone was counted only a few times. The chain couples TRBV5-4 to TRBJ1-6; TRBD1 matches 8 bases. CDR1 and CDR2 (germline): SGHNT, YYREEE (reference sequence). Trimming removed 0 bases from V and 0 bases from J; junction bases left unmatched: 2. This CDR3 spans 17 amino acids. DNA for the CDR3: TGTGCCAGCAGCTTGGGGACAGGGAGCTCCTATAATTCACCCCTCCACTTT. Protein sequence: CASSLGTGSSYNSPLHF. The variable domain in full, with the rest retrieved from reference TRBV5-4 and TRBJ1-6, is ETGVTQSPTHLIKTRGQQVTLRCSSQSGHNTVSWYQQALGQGPQFIFQYYREEENGRGNFPPRFSGLQFPNYSSELNVNALELDDSALYLCASSLGTGSSYNSPLHFGNGTRLTVT.

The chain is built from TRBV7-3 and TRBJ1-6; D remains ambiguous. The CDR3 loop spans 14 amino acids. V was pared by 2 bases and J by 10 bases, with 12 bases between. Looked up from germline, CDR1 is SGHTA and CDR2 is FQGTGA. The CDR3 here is CASSLYGVSSPLHF. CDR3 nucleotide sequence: TGTGCCAGCAGCTTATACGGGGTAAGCTCACCCCTCCACTTT.

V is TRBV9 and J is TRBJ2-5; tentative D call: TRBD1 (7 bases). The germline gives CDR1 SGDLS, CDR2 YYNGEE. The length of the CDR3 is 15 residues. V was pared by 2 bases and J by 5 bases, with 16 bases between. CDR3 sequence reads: CASSVTGLGGETQYF. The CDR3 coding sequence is TGTGCCAGCAGCGTGACAGGGTTAGGAGGGGAGACCCAGTACTTC.

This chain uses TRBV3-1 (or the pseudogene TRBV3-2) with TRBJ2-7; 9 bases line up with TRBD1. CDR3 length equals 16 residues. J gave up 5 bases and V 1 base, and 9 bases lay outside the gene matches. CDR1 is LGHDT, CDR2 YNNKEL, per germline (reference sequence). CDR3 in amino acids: CASSQVQTGGMNEQYF. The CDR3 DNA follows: TGTGCCAGCAGCCAAGTTCAGACAGGGGGTATGAACGAGCAGTACTTC.

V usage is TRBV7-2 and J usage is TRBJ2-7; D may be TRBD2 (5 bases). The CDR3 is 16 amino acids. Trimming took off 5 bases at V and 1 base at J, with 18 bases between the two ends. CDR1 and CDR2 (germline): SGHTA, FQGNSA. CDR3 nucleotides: TGTGCCAGCAGCCGGGTCTCTGCGGGTTCTTCCTACGAGCAGTACTTC. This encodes CASSRVSAGSSYEQYF.

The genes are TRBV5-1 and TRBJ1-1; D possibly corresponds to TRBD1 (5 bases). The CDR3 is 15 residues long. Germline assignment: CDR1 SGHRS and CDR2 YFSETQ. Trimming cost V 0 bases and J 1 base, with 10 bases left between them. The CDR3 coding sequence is TGCGCCAGCAGCTTGGCGCGGGGCGCGAACACTGAAGCTTTCTTT. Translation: CASSLARGANTEAFF.

Here the CDR3 DNA reads TGTGCCATCAGGACAAACGATGAGCAGTTCTTC. It codes for CAIRTNDEQFF. This chain connects TRBV10-3 to TRBJ2-1; no clear D gene. V lost 6 bases and J lost 8, with 8 bases in between. The germline V gene encodes CDR1 ENHRY and CDR2 SYGVKD. The CDR3 is 11 residues long.

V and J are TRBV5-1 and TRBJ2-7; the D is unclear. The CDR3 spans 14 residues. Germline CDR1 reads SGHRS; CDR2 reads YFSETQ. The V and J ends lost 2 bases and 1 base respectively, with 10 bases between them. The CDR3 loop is CASSFLTGSYEQYF. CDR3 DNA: TGCGCCAGCAGCTTTCTGACGGGTTCCTACGAGCAGTACTTC.

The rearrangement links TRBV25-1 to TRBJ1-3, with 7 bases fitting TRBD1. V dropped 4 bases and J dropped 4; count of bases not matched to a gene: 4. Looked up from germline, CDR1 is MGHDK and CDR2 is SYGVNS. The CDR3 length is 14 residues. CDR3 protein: CASSASGGGNTIYF. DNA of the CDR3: TGTGCCAGCAGTGCCTCAGGGGGAGGAAACACCATATATTTT.

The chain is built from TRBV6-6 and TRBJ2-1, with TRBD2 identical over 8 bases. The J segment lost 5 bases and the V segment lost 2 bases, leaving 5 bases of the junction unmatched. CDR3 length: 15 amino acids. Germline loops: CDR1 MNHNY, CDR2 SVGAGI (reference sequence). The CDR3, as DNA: TGTGCCAGCAGTTACGGGGGTAGCGGGGACAATGAGCAGTTCTTC. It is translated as CASSYGGSGDNEQFF.

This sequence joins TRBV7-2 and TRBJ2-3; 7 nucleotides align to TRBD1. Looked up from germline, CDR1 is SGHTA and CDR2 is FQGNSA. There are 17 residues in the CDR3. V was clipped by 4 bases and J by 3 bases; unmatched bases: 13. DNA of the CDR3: TGTGCCAGCAGCTCAAAGGGGGCCCAAGAGAGGACAGATACGCAGTATTTT. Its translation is CASSSKGAQERTDTQYF. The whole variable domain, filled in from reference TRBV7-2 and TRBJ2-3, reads GAGVSQSPSNKVTEKGKDVELRCDPISGHTALYWYRQSLGQGLEFLIYFQGNSAPDKSGLPSDRFSAERTGGSVSTLTIQRTQQEDSAVYLCASSSKGAQERTDTQYFGPGTRLTVL.

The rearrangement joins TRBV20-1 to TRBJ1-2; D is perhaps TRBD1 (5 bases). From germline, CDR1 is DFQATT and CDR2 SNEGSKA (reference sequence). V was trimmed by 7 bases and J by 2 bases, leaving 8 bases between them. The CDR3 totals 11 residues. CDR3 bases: TGCAGTGTATCAGGGAACTATGGCTACACCTTC. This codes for CSVSGNYGYTF.

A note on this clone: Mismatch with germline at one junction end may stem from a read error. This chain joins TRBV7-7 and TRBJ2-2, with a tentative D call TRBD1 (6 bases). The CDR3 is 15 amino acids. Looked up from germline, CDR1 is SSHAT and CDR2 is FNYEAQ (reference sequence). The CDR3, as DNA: TGTGCTAGCAGGAAGAACAGGGATATCGCCGGGGAGCTGTTTTTT. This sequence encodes CASRKNRDIAGELFF.

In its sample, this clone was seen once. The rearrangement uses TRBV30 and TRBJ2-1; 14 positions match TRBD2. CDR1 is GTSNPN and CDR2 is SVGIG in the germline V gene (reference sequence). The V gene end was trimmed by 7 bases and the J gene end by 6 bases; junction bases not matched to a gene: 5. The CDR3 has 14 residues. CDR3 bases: TGTGCCTTTGGACTAGCGGGGGGAGGCAATGAGCAGTTCTTC. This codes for CAFGLAGGGNEQFF.

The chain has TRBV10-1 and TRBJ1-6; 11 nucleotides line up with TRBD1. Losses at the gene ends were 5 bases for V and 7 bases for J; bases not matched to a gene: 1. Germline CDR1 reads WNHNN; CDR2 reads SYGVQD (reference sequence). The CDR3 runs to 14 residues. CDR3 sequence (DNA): TGCGCCAGCAGTCGGACAGGGGGCAATTCACCCCTCCACTTT. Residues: CASSRTGGNSPLHF.

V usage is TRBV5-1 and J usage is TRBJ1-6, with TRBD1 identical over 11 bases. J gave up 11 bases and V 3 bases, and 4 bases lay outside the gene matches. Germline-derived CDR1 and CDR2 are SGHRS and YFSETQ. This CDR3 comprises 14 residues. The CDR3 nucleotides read TGCGCCAGCAGCTCCGGGACAGGGGGTCCACCCCTCCACTTT. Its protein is CASSSGTGGPPLHF.

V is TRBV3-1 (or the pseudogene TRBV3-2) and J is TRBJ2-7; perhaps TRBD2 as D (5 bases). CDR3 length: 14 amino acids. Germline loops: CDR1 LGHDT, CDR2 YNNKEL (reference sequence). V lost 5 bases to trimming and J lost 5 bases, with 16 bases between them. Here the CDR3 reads CASSVRGSSHEQYF. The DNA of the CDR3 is TGTGCCAGCAGCGTCCGGGGTTCTTCCCACGAGCAGTACTTC.

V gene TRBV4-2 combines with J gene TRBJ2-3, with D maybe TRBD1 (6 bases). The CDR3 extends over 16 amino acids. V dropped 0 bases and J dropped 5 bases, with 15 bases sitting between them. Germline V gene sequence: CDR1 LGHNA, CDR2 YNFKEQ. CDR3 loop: CASSQDQGTMRDTQYF. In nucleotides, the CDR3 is TGTGCCAGCAGCCAAGATCAGGGGACGATGCGAGATACGCAGTATTTT.

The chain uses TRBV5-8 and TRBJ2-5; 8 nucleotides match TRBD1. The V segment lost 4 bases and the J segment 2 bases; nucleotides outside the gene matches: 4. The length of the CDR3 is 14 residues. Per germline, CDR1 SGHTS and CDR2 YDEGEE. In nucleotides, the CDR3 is TGTGCCAGCAGCCCACGGACAGGGCAAGAGACCCAGTACTTC. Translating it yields CASSPRTGQETQYF.

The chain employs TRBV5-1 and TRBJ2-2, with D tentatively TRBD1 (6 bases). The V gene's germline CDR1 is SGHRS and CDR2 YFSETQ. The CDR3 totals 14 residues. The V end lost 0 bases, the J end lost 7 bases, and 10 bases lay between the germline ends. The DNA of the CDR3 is TGCGCCAGCAGCTTGGAACAGGGCTTCGGGGAGCTGTTTTTT. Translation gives CASSLEQGFGELFF.

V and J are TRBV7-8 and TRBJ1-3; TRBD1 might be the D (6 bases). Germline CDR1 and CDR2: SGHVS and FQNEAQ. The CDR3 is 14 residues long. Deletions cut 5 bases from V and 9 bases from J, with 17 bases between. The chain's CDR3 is CASSPTGWDATIYF. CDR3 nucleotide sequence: TGTGCCAGCAGCCCCACAGGGTGGGATGCCACCATATATTTT.

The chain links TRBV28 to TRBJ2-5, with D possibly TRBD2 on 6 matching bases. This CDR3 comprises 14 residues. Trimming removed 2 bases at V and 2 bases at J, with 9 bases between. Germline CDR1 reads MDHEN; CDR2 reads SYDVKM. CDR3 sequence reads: CASSLMAGQETQYF. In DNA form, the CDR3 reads TGTGCCAGCAGTTTAATGGCGGGGCAAGAGACCCAGTACTTC.

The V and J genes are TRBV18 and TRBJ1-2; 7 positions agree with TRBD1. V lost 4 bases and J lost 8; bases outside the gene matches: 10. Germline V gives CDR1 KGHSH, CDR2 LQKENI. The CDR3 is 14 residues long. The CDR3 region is CASSRSRDSWGYTF. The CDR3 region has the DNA TGTGCCAGCTCACGCTCGAGGGACAGCTGGGGCTACACCTTC.

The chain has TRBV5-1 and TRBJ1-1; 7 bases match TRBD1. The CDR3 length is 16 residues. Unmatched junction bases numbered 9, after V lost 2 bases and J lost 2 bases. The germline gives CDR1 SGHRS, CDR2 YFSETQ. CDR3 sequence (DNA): TGCGCCAGCAGCTTAGGACAGGTTATTCAAAACACTGAAGCTTTCTTT. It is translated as CASSLGQVIQNTEAFF.

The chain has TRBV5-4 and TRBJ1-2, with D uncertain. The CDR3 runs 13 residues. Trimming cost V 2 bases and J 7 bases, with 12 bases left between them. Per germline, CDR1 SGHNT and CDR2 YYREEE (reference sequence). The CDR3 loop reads CASSFTPSLGYTF. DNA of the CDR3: TGTGCCAGCAGCTTTACACCATCCCTTGGCTACACCTTC.

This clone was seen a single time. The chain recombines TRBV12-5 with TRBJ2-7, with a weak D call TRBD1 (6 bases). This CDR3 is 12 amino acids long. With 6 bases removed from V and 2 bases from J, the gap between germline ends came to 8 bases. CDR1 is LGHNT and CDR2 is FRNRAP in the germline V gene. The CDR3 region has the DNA TGTGCTAGTGGGCGGACAGCCTACGAGCAGTACTTC. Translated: CASGRTAYEQYF.

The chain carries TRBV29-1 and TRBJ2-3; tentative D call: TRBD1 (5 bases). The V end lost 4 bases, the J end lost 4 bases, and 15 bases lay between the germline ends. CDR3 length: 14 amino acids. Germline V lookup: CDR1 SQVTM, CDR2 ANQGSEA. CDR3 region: CSVGIRATADTQYF. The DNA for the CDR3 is TGCAGCGTTGGGATCAGGGCTACGGCAGATACGCAGTATTTT.

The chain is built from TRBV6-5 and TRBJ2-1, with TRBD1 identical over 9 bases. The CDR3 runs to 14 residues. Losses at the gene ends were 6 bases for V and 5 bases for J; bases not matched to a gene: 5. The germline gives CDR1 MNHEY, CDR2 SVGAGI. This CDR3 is CASSLDRGNNEQFF. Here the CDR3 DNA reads TGTGCCAGCAGCTTGGACAGGGGAAACAATGAGCAGTTCTTC.

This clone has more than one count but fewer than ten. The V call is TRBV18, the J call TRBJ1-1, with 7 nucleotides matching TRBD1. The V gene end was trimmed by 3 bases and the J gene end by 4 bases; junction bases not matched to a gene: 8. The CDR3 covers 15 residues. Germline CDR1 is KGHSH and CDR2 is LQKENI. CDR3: CASSPSDREVTEAFF. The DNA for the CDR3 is TGTGCCAGCTCACCTTCTGACAGGGAGGTCACTGAAGCTTTCTTT.